The rows below give T cell receptor beta chains drawn from one sample of a study. TCRdb re-analysed the 5' RACE reads in MiXCR, keeping a single row per CDR3 protein. Among tens of thousands of distinct CDR3 sequences listed, more than 25% were seen once. The material sequenced was tumor-infiltrating memory CD4+ T cells sorted from the breast tumor. The source of these receptors is a female donor with breast cancer. Both conserved end residues are part of each CDR3. A D gene is named only where the DNA matches it firmly. Some rows mark clone size as missing; the rest say once, few, many or name a class of expanded clone.

clone size,V gene,J gene,D gene,CDR3 DNA,CDR3 protein
.,TRBV18,TRBJ1-1,TRBD1,TGTGCCAGCTCTCAGGACAGGCTCACTGAAGCTTTCTTT,CASSQDRLTEAFF
.,TRBV25-1,TRBJ2-1,.,TGTGCCAGCAGTGAATCGGGAAGCTCCTACAATGAGCAGTTCTTC,CASSESGSSYNEQFF
.,TRBV7-2,TRBJ2-3,.,TGTGCCAGCAGCTTACAACCCCAACAGGGAGGAGATACGCAGTATTTT,CASSLQPQQGGDTQYF
.,TRBV5-1,TRBJ2-5,TRBD1,TGCGCCAGCAGCACCGGGACAGTTACACTCGGGGAGACCCAGTACTTC,CASSTGTVTLGETQYF
once,TRBV28,TRBJ1-6,.,TGTGCCAGCAGGGGGGGGCCTAATAATTCACCCCTCCACTTT,CASRGGPNNSPLHF
.,TRBV6-5,TRBJ2-7,.,TGTGCCAGCAATCCGGACCCACCGAAATACGAGCAGTACTTC,CASNPDPPKYEQYF
.,TRBV28,TRBJ1-1,.,TGTGCCAGCAGTTTAATGAACACTGAAGCTTTCTTT,CASSLMNTEAFF
.,TRBV5-1,TRBJ2-7,.,TGCGCCAGCAGCTCGGGCAGTATCACCTACGAGCAGTACTTC,CASSSGSITYEQYF
few,TRBV6-6,TRBJ2-7,.,TGTGCCAGCAGTGGAACCGGGCTCACCTACGAGCAGTACTTC,CASSGTGLTYEQYF
few,TRBV4-1,TRBJ1-2,.,TGCGCCAGCAGCCGAGTCAATCTAGTCAGTTATGATGGCTACACCTTC,CASSRVNLVSYDGYTF
.,TRBV3-1,TRBJ1-1,.,TGTGCCAGCAGCCAAGATGCGGGGTCTGGCACTGAAGCTTTCTTT,CASSQDAGSGTEAFF
few,TRBV27,TRBJ2-7,.,TGTGCCAGCATGATCCGGGCAGGAGTCTCCTACGAGCAGTACTTC,CASMIRAGVSYEQYF
.,TRBV7-2,TRBJ2-7,.,TGTGCCAGCAGCTACCTCAGAGGAAACGAGCAGTACTTC,CASSYLRGNEQYF
.,TRBV5-1,TRBJ2-1,.,TGCGCCAGCAGCTTGGGGGACCTTTTAGGAGATGGGCAGTTCTTC,CASSLGDLLGDGQFF
.,TRBV6-6,TRBJ2-3,.,TGTGCCAGCAGTTACGACGACAAAGCAGATACGCAGTATTTT,CASSYDDKADTQYF
few,TRBV5-1,TRBJ1-6,TRBD1,TGCGCCAGCAGCCCAAACCCCGGGACAGACAATTCACCCCTCCACTTT,CASSPNPGTDNSPLHF
few,TRBV5-1,TRBJ1-5,.,TGCGCCAGCAGCTTAAGTCCACTCTCCGGGACGGCGGATCAGCCCCAGCATTTT,CASSLSPLSGTADQPQHF
.,TRBV5-1,TRBJ2-3,.,TGCGCCAGCAGCTCCCGGACTAAGGGGGATACGCAGTATTTT,CASSSRTKGDTQYF
few,TRBV7-2,TRBJ2-5,.,TGTGCCAGCAGCTCAACCCCGGGGGAGACCCAGTACTTC,CASSSTPGETQYF
.,TRBV20-1,TRBJ2-1,TRBD2,TGCAGTGCGACGGGGACTAGCGCCTACAATGAGCAGTTCTTC,CSATGTSAYNEQFF
.,TRBV3-1,TRBJ1-1,.,TGTGCCAGCAGCCCATCCAGCTTGAACACTGAAGCTTTCTTT,CASSPSSLNTEAFF
few,TRBV5-4,TRBJ1-5,.,TGTGCCAGCAGCATCCAGGGTAAGCCCCAGCATTTT,CASSIQGKPQHF
.,TRBV5-1,TRBJ2-5,TRBD1,TGCGCCAGCAGCTCACAGGGGGCCCAAGAGACCCAGTACTTC,CASSSQGAQETQYF
many,TRBV2,TRBJ2-7,.,TGTGCCAGCACCAGGGGCCCCGAGCAGTACTTC,CASTRGPEQYF
.,TRBV6-5,TRBJ1-2,.,TGTGCCAGCAGTTACTCGGGATTCTCTAACTATGGCTACACCTTC,CASSYSGFSNYGYTF
few,TRBV20-1,TRBJ1-5,.,TGCAGTGCCTTGGCGGGGGGCACGGGCAATCAGCCCCAGCATTTT,CSALAGGTGNQPQHF
.,TRBV7-2,TRBJ1-1,.,TGTGCCAGCAGCGGGAGGGTTTCCACTGAAGCTTTCTTT,CASSGRVSTEAFF
.,TRBV6-1,TRBJ2-3,TRBD2,TGTGCCAGCAGTGAAGATGGCGGGAGGATAGATACGCAGTATTTT,CASSEDGGRIDTQYF
few,TRBV28,TRBJ1-1,.,TGTGCCACCAGCACTTCCCCTTACACCAAGGGGATGAACACTGAAGCTTTCTTT,CATSTSPYTKGMNTEAFF
few,TRBV5-1,TRBJ1-2,.,TGCGCCAGCAGCTTCGACGGAACTATGGCTAACACCTTC,CASSFDGTMANTF
.,TRBV18,TRBJ2-2,.,TGTGCCAGCTCACCGAGGGACAACTGGGCCGGTGAGCTGTTTTTT,CASSPRDNWAGELFF
.,TRBV7-3,TRBJ2-3,TRBD2,TGTGCCAGCAGCTTAGGACTAGCTCCAGATACGCAGTATTTT,CASSLGLAPDTQYF
.,TRBV20-1,TRBJ2-3,.,TGCAGTGCTAGTACGCGGACCACAGATACGCAGTATTTT,CSASTRTTDTQYF
many,TRBV7-6,TRBJ2-7,.,TGTGCCAGCAGTCAAATACAGACAGGCGAGCAGTACTTC,CASSQIQTGEQYF